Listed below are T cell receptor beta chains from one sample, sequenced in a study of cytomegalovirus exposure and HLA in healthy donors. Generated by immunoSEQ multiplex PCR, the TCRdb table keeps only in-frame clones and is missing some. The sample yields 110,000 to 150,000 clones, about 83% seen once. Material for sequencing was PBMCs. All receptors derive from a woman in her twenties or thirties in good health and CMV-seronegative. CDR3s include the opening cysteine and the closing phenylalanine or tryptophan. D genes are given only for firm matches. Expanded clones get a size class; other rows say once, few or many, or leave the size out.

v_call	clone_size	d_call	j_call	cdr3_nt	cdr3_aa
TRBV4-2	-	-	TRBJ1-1	TGTGCCAGCAGCCTGGCGGGGTCGGAGGGGACTGAAGCTTTCTTT	CASSLAGSEGTEAFF
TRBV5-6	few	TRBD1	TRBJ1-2	TGTGCCAGCAGCTCGGGACAGGTCTATGGCTACACCTTC	CASSSGQVYGYTF
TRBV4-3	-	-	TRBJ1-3	TGCGCCAGCAGCCAGCCTCAAGGGGGGGGACCTGGAAACACCATATATTTT	CASSQPQGGGPGNTIYF
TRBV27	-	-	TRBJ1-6	TGTGCCAGCAGTTTCCTCAGGGCAACTTGGTCACCCCTCCACTTT	CASSFLRATWSPLHF
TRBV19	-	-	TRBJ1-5	TGTGCCACAATGACGGACAGAGGCCAGCCCCAGCATTTT	CATMTDRGQPQHF
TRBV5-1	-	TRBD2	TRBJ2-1	TGCGCCAGCAGCCGGCTTAGCGGGGGGCGCGATGAGCAGTTCTTC	CASSRLSGGRDEQFF
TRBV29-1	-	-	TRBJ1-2	TGCAGCGTAGAAGGCCCGGCAGGCAACTATGGCTACACCTTC	CSVEGPAGNYGYTF
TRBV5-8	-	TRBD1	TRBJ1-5	TGTGCCAGCAGCCTAAACAGGGGGAGCAATCAGCCCCAGCATTTT	CASSLNRGSNQPQHF
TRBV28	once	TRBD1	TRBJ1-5	TGTGCCAGCAGTCAAGGACAGGGAGAGCGTCAGCCCCAGCATTTT	CASSQGQGERQPQHF
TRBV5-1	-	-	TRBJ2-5	TGCGCCAGCAGCTTGGCCGGGACACGGGAGACCCAGTACTTC	CASSLAGTRETQYF
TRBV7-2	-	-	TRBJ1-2	TGTGCCAGCAGCTCGGGACAAAACTATGGCTACACCTTC	CASSSGQNYGYTF
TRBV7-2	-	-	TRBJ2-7	TGTGCCAGCAGCTTAGGTCGGGGTGGATACGAGCAGTACTTC	CASSLGRGGYEQYF
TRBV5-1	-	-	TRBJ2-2	TGCGCCAGCAGCTCGTTACAGGGTGGAACCGGGGAGCTGTTTTTT	CASSSLQGGTGELFF
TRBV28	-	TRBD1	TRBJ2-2	TGTGCCAGCAGACCAGGGGGCGCGAACACCGGGGAGCTGTTTTTT	CASRPGGANTGELFF
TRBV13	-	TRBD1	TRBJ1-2	TGTGCCAGCAGCTCCTTGGGACAGGGAGTTGTCTACACCTTC	CASSSLGQGVVYTF
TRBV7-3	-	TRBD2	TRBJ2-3	TGTGCCAGCAGCCTGGTGTCGCGGGGGGGCCGAGGCACAGATACGCAGTATTTT	CASSLVSRGGRGTDTQYF
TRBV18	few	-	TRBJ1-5	TGTGCCAGCTCACCGTTAAGAGATCAGCCCCAGCATTTT	CASSPLRDQPQHF
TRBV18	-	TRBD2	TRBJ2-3	TGTGCCAGCTCACCCCGGGAGGGAGCGGATACGCAGTATTTT	CASSPREGADTQYF
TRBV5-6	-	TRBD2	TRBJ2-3	TGTGCCAGCAGCCTCGGACTAGCGGGGGCGATAGATACGCAGTATTTT	CASSLGLAGAIDTQYF
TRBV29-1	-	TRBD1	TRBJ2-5	TGCAGCGTGGGACAGGGTCCGGAGACCCAGTACTTC	CSVGQGPETQYF
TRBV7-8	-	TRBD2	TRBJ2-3	TGTGCCAGCAGACTAGCGGGGGGCCCAGATACGCAGTATTTT	CASRLAGGPDTQYF